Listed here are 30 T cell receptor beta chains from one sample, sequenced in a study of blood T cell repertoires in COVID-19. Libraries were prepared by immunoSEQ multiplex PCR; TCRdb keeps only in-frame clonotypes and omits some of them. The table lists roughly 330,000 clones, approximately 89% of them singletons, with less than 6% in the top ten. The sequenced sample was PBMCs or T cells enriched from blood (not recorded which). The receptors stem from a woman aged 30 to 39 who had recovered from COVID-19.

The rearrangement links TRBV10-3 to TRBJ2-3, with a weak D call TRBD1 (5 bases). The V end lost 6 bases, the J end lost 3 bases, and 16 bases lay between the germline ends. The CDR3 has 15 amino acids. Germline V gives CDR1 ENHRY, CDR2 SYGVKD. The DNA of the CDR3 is TGTGCCATCAGCCCCGGCAGGGAAGGAACAGATACGCAGTATTTT. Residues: CAISPGREGTDTQYF.

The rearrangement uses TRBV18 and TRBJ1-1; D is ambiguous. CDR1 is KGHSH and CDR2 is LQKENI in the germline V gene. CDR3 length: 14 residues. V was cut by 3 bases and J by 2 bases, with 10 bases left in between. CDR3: CASSPWQKNTEAFF. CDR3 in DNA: TGTGCCAGCTCACCGTGGCAGAAAAACACTGAAGCTTTCTTT.

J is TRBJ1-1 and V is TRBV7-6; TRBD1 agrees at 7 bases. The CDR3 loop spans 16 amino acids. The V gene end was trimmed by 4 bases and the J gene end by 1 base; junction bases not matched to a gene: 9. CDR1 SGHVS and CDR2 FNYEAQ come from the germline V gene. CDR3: CASSSRATGKNTEAFF. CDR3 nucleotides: TGTGCCAGCAGCTCTCGGGCGACAGGGAAGAACACTGAAGCTTTCTTT. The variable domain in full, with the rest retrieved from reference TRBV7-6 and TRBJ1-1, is GAGVSQSPRYKVTKRGQDVALRCDPISGHVSLYWYRQALGQGPEFLTYFNYEAQQDKSGLPNDRFSAERPEGSISTLTIQRTEQRDSAMYRCASSSRATGKNTEAFFGQGTRLTVV.

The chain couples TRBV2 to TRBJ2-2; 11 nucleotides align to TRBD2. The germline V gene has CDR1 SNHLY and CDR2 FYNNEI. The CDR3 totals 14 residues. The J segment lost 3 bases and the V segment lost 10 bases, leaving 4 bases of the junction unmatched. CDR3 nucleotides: TGTGCCACATTACTAGCGGGGGACACCGGGGAGCTGTTTTTT. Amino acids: CATLLAGDTGELFF.

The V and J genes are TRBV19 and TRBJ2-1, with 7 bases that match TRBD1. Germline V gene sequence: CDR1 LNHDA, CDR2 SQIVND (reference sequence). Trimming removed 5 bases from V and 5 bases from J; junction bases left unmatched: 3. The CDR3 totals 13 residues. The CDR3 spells CASSLGTDNEQFF. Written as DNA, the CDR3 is TGTGCCAGTAGTCTGGGGACAGACAATGAGCAGTTCTTC.

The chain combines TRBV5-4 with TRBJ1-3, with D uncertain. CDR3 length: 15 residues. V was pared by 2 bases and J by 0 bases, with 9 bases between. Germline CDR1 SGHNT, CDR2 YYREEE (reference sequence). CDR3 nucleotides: TGTGCCAGCAGCTTCTATGCGGGCTCTGGAAACACCATATATTTT. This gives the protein CASSFYAGSGNTIYF. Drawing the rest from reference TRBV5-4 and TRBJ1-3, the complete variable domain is ETGVTQSPTHLIKTRGQQVTLRCSSQSGHNTVSWYQQALGQGPQFIFQYYREEENGRGNFPPRFSGLQFPNYSSELNVNALELDDSALYLCASSFYAGSGNTIYFGEGSWLTVV.

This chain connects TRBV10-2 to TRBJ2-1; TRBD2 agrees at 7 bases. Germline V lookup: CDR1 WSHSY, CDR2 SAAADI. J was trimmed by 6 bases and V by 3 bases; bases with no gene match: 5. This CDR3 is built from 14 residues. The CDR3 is CASSDSGAFNEQFF. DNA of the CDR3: TGCGCCAGCAGTGACAGCGGGGCGTTCAATGAGCAGTTCTTC.

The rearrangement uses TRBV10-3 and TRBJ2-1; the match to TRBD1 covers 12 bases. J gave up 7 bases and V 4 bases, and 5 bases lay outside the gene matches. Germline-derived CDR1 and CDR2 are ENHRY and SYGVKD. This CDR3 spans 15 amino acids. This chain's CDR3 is CAISGGTGGRNEQFF. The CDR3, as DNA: TGTGCCATCAGTGGAGGGACAGGGGGCCGGAATGAGCAGTTCTTC.

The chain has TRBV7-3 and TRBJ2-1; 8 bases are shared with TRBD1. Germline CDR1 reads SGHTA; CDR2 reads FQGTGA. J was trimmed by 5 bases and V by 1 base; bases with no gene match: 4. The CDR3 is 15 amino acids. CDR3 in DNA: TGTGCCAGCAGCTTAAGGGACAGGACTAACAATGAGCAGTTCTTC. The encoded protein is CASSLRDRTNNEQFF. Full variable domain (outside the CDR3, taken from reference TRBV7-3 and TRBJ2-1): GAGVSQTPSNKVTEKGKYVELRCDPISGHTALYWYRQSLGQGPEFLIYFQGTGAADDSGLPNDRFFAVRPEGSVSTLKIQRTERGDSAVYLCASSLRDRTNNEQFFGPGTRLTVL.

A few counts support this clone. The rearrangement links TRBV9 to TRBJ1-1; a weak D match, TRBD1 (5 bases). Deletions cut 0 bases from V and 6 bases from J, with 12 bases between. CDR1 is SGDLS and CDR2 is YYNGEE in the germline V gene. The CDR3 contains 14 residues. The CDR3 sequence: CASSVVRQGAEAFF. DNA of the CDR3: TGTGCCAGCAGCGTAGTCAGGCAGGGCGCTGAAGCTTTCTTT.

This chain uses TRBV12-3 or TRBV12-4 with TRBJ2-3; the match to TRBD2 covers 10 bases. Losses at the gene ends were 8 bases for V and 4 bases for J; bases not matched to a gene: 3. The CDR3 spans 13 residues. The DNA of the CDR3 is TGTGCCAGCGGGACTAGCGCCGCAGATACGCAGTATTTT. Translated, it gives CASGTSAADTQYF.

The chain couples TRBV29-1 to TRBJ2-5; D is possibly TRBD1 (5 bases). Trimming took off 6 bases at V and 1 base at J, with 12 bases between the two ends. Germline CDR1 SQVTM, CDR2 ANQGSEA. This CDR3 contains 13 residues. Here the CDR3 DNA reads TGCAGCGTCCAGGGCCGGACCCAAGAGACCCAGTACTTC. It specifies CSVQGRTQETQYF.

CDR3: CASSLGAQGGYTIYF. The DNA for the CDR3 is TGTGCCAGCAGCTTAGGGGCCCAGGGGGGATATACCATATATTTT. J is TRBJ1-3 and V is TRBV7-8, with TRBD1 matching over 7 bases. V shed 1 base, J shed 10 bases, and the junction held 10 bases outside the gene matches. Germline values: CDR1 SGHVS, CDR2 FQNEAQ. This CDR3 region has 15 residues.

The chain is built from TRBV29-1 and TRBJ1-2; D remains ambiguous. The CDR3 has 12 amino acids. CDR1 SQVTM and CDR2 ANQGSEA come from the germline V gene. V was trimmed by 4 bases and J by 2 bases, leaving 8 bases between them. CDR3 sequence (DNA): TGCAGCGTTGGCAGGATGAACTATGGCTACACCTTC. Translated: CSVGRMNYGYTF. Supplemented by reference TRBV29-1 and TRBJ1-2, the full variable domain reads SAVISQKPSRDICQRGTSLTIQCQVDSQVTMMFWYRQQPGQSLTLIATANQGSEATYESGFVIDKFPISRPNLTFSTLTVSNMSPEDSSIYLCSVGRMNYGYTFGSGTRLTVV.

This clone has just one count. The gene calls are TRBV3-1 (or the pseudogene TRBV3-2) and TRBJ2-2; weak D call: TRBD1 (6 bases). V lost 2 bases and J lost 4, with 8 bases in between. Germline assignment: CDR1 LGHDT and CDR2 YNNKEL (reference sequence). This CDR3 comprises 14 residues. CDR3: CASSQSRGTGELFF. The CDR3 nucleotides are TGTGCCAGCAGCCAATCCAGGGGCACCGGGGAGCTGTTTTTT.

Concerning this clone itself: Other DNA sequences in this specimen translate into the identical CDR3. CDR3 protein: CASSSSAYGYTF. The CDR3 nucleotides read TGTGCCAGCAGTTCCTCAGCGTATGGCTACACCTTC. The rearrangement uses TRBV6-2 or TRBV6-3 and TRBJ1-2, with no clear D. V was cut by 4 bases and J by 5 bases, with 8 bases left in between. CDR1 MNHEY and CDR2 SVGEGT come from the germline V gene. The CDR3 length is 12 residues.

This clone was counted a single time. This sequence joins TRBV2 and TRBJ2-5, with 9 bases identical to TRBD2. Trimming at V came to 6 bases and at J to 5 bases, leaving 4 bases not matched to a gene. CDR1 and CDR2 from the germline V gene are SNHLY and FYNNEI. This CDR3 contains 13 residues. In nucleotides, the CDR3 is TGTGCCAGCAGGCTTACTAGCGGGGAGACCCAGTACTTC. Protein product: CASRLTSGETQYF.

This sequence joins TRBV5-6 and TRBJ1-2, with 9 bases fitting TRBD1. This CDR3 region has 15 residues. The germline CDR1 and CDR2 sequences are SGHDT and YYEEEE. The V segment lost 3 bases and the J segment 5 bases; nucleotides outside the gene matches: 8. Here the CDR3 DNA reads TGTGCCAGCAGCTCCGGGGACAGGGAATTTTATGGCTACACCTTC. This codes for CASSSGDREFYGYTF.

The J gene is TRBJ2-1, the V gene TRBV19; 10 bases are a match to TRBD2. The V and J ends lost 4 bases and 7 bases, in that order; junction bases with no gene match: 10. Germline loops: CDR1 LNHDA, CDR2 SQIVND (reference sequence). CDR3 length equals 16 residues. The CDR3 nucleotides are TGTGCCAGTAGTACCCCAGCGGGGGGGAAGAGAAATGAGCAGTTCTTC. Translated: CASSTPAGGKRNEQFF.

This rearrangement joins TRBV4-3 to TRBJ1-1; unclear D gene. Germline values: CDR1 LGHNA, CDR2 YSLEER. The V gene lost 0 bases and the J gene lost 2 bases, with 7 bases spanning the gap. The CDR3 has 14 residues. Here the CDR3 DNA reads TGCGCCAGCAGCCAAGAACAGTATAACACTGAAGCTTTCTTT. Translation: CASSQEQYNTEAFF.

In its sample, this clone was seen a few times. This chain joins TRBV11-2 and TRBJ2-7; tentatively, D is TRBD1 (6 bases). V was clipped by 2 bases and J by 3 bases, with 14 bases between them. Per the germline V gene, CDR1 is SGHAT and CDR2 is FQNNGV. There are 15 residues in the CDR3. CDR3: CASSLWHGQFYEQYF. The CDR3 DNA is TGTGCCAGCAGCTTATGGCACGGACAGTTCTACGAGCAGTACTTC.

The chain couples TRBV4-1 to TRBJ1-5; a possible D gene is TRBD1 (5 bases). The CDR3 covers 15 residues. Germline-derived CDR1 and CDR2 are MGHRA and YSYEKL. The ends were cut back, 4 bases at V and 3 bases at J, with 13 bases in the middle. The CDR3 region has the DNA TGCGCCAGCAGCCCCGAAGGCAGGGTCAATCAGCCCCAGCATTTT. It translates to CASSPEGRVNQPQHF.

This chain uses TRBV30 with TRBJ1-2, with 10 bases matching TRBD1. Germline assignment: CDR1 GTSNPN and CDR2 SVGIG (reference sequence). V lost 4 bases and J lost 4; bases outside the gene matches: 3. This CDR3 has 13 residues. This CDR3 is CAWTGDRGYGYTF. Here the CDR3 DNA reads TGTGCCTGGACCGGGGACAGGGGCTATGGCTACACCTTC.

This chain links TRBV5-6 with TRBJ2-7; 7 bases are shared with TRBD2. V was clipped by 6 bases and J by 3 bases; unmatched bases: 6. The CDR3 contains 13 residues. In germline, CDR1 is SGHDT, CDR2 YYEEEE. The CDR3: CASISGTNYEQYF. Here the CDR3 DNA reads TGTGCCAGCATCTCCGGGACTAACTACGAGCAGTACTTC. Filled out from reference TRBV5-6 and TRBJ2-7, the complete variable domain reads DAGVTQSPTHLIKTRGQQVTLRCSPKSGHDTVSWYQQALGQGPQFIFQYYEEEERQRGNFPDRFSGHQFPNYSSELNVNALLLGDSALYLCASISGTNYEQYFGPGTRLTVT.

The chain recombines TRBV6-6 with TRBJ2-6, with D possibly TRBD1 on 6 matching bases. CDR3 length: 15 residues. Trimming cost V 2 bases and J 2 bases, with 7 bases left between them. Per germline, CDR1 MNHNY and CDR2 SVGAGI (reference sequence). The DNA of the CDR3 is TGTGCCAGCAGTTACGGGGACACTGGGGCCAACGTCCTGACTTTC. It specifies CASSYGDTGANVLTF.

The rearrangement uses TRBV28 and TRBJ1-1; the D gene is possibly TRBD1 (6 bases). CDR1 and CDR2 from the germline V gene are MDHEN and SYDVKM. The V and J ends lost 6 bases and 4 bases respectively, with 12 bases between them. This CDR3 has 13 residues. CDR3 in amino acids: CASREQGSTEAFF. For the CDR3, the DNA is TGTGCCAGCAGAGAACAGGGTTCCACTGAAGCTTTCTTT.

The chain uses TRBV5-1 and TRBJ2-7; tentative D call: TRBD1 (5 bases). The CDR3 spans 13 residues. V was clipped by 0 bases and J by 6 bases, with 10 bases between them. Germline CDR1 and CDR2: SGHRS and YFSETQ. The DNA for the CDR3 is TGCGCCAGCAGCTTGGCAGGGTCCGCCGAGCAGTACTTC. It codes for CASSLAGSAEQYF.

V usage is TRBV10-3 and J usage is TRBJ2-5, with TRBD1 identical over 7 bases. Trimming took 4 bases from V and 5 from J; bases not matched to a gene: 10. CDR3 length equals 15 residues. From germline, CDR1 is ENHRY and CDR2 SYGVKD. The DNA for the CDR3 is TGTGCCATCAGTGGAGCGACAGGGAAGGGGGAGACCCAGTACTTC. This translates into CAISGATGKGETQYF.

The CDR3 region is CAGGQGRSMGEQYF. The CDR3 DNA follows: TGTGCCGGGGGACAGGGGCGGTCCATGGGCGAGCAGTACTTC. The J gene is TRBJ2-7, the V gene TRBV2; 10 bases align to TRBD1. Germline V CDR1 and CDR2: SNHLY, FYNNEI. Trimming removed 11 bases from V and 6 bases from J; junction bases left unmatched: 13. This CDR3 is 14 amino acids long.

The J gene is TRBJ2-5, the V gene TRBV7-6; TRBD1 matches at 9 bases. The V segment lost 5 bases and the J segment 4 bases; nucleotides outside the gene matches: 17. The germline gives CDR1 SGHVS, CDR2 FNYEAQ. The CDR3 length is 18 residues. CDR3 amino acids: CASSRWLDRGSLGETQYF. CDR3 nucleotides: TGTGCCAGCAGCCGTTGGCTAGACAGGGGGAGTCTAGGAGAGACCCAGTACTTC.